This T cell receptor (beta chain) was recorded in a study of tumor-infiltrating lymphocytes in primary liver carcinoma. Priming with a constant-region primer yielded TCR beta cDNA from about 450 ng total RNA. For TCR beta, libraries were produced by three nested multiplex PCR rounds using slightly modified ARM-PCR. Both of the initial two PCR rounds ran for nine to ten cycles and employed TRBV1-TRBV30 forward primers alongside a C-beta reverse primer. A single record per CDR3 protein comes from TCRdb applying MiXCR to the multiplex PCR reads. The sample holds some 38,000 distinct CDR3 sequences; just under 75% are singletons and the top ten take less than 20%. Taking 20-30 mg of unsorted bulk tissue, the authors co-extracted RNA and DNA. The CDR3 consists of 12 residues. CDR1 SQVTM and CDR2 ANQGSEA come from the germline V gene.

Sample: liver tumor tissue from sampling region 4. The subset here: tumor region T4, right-lateral pole. The rearrangement links TRBV29-1 to TRBJ2-2, with D tentatively TRBD1 (6 bases). The receptor was derived from a man aged 40-50 years with primary liver carcinoma and hepatitis B virus infection. The DNA of the CDR3 is TGCAGAGGTACCCAGGGGTCTTGGGAGCTGTTTTTT. It encodes CRGTQGSWELFF.